The clone carrying this TCR beta chain was recorded once. The target antigen is unknown. The source of the sample is a study of T cell responses to AZD1222 COVID-19 vaccine. Points from the study as a whole: Donors were chiefly white British, with a greater number of females, and clonal diversity was perhaps underestimated. Following two doses of AZD1222, Spike-specific TCR breadth and depth rose. At baseline, just a handful of AZD1222 recipients tested seropositive.

Assay: immunoSEQ multiplex PCR; the TCRdb copy retains only in-frame clones and omits some. Of roughly 130,000 clones listed, around 90% were seen once; the top ten hold 7.6%. The sequence was collected from an adult in good health. Here the sequenced sample was peripheral blood, taken on day 0 of AZD1222 vaccination.

CDR3 DNA: TGCGCCAGCAGCTTGGGACAGGGGGCTAGCAATGAGCAGTTCTTC. It specifies CASSLGQGASNEQFF. This chain uses TRBV5-1 with TRBJ2-1; 10 nucleotides match TRBD1. The CDR3 has 15 amino acids. Trimming removed 0 bases from V and 6 bases from J; junction bases left unmatched: 3. CDR1 and CDR2 (germline): SGHRS, YFSETQ. The whole variable domain, remainder taken from reference TRBV5-1 and TRBJ2-1, is KAGVTQTPRYLIKTRGQQVTLSCSPISGHRSVSWYQQTPGQGLQFLFEYFSETQRNKGNFPGRFSGRQFSNSRSEMNVSTLELGDSALYLCASSLGQGASNEQFFGPGTRLTVL.